This T cell receptor (beta chain) appears in the sequencing data of a study of PD-1 blockade in classical Hodgkin lymphoma. Method: immunoSEQ multiplex PCR; TCRdb's copy keeps in-frame clones and lacks some. The data show approximately 100,000 clones, around 89% seen once. No patient escaped relapse after autologous stem cell transplantation, and brentuximab vedotin exposure varied. The germline V gene has CDR1 SGHAT and CDR2 FQDESV (reference sequence). V dropped 5 bases and J dropped 5 bases, with 14 bases sitting between them. The CDR3 runs 14 residues. The sequence came from a human donor with classical Hodgkin lymphoma. The sample was peripheral blood mononuclear cells (PBMCs), taken before the second cycle of nivolumab. The rearrangement joins TRBV11-1 to TRBJ2-3; D not resolved. The CDR3 is CASSPGPQGDTQYF. CDR3 nucleotides: TGTGCCAGCAGCCCTGGGCCCCAAGGAGATACGCAGTATTTT. Full variable domain (rest looked up from reference TRBV11-1 and TRBJ2-3): EAEVAQSPRYKITEKSQAVAFWCDPISGHATLYWYRQILGQGPELLVQFQDESVVDDSQLPKDRFSAERLKGVDSTLKIQPAELGDSAMYLCASSPGPQGDTQYFGPGTRLTVL.